The source of this T cell receptor beta chain is a study of shared clonotypes between healthy human individuals. V lost 5 bases and J lost 6, with 19 bases in between. The length of the CDR3 is 15 residues. From germline, CDR1 is SGHVS and CDR2 FQNEAQ. Naive CD8 cells, CD45RO-negative and positively selected for CCR7, excluded terminally differentiated effector memory CD45RA+ cells. TCRdb's copy holds only in-frame clones and misses some; the assay was immunoSEQ multiplex PCR. Here the sample spans some 2 million clones, just under 95% being singletons. Sequencing was done on a sample of naive CD8+ T cells sorted from blood. The chain is built from TRBV7-8 and TRBJ1-2, with D possibly being TRBD1 (5 bases). This clonotype originated in a man aged 18 to 35 in good health. In nucleotides, the CDR3 is TGTGCCAGCAGCCCTACCAGCGGGGGAATGGATGGCTACACCTTC. Amino acid sequence: CASSPTSGGMDGYTF.